This is a list of T cell receptor beta chains from one sample in a study of T cells in Graves' hyperthyroidism and ophthalmopathy. TCRdb called the multiplex PCR reads again in MiXCR, with one record for every CDR3 protein. The sample lists about 610,000 distinct CDR3 sequences; roughly 14% were seen once. Sequencing input: blood. The receptors here all came from a woman aged 40 to 50 with Graves' ophthalmopathy. The CDR3 runs from the conserved cysteine through the conserved F or W. A D gene is named only where the DNA matches it firmly. Clone sizes are given selectively: once, few, many, or a class where the clone is expanded.

j_call: TRBJ2-3
v_call: TRBV6-5
d_call: TRBD1
clone_size: few
cdr3_nt: TGTGCCAGCAGTTCCACCGGGACAGGAACAGATACGCAGTATTTT
cdr3_aa: CASSSTGTGTDTQYF

j_call: TRBJ2-7
v_call: TRBV6-1
d_call: .
clone_size: .
cdr3_nt: TGTGCCAGCAGTGAATTTGTCGAGCAGTACTTC
cdr3_aa: CASSEFVEQYF

j_call: TRBJ2-3
v_call: TRBV5-1
d_call: .
clone_size: few
cdr3_nt: TGCGCCAGCAGCTTGCTTTCGATTACGGCGGCAGATACGCAGTATTTT
cdr3_aa: CASSLLSITAADTQYF

j_call: TRBJ1-1
v_call: TRBV13
d_call: .
clone_size: many
cdr3_nt: TGTGCCAGCAGCATCAGGGTAGTGCACACTGAAGCTTTCTTT
cdr3_aa: CASSIRVVHTEAFF

j_call: TRBJ2-7
v_call: TRBV3-1
d_call: .
clone_size: many
cdr3_nt: TGTGCCAGCAGCCAGAGAACCCTGGGGCTACGCGAGCAGTACTTC
cdr3_aa: CASSQRTLGLREQYF

j_call: TRBJ2-7
v_call: TRBV6-2/TRBV6-3
d_call: .
clone_size: many
cdr3_nt: TGTGCCAGCACCGCCCCCGGGGGCTACTCCTACGAGCAGTACTTC
cdr3_aa: CASTAPGGYSYEQYF

j_call: TRBJ1-2
v_call: TRBV5-1
d_call: .
clone_size: many
cdr3_nt: TGCGCCAGCAGCTTGGGGGACGCCGATGGCTACACCTTC
cdr3_aa: CASSLGDADGYTF

j_call: TRBJ2-7
v_call: TRBV28
d_call: TRBD2
clone_size: many
cdr3_nt: TGTGCCACCCTAGCGGGAGGGCCAAAAGAGCAGTACTTC
cdr3_aa: CATLAGGPKEQYF

j_call: TRBJ1-2
v_call: TRBV27
d_call: .
clone_size: many
cdr3_nt: TGTGCCAGCAGTTTAGACAGGCACTATGGCTACACCTTC
cdr3_aa: CASSLDRHYGYTF

j_call: TRBJ2-5
v_call: TRBV6-1
d_call: .
clone_size: .
cdr3_nt: TGTGCCAGCAACCTAGGAGGAGCGGGCCAAGAGACCCAGTACTTC
cdr3_aa: CASNLGGAGQETQYF

j_call: TRBJ1-2
v_call: TRBV5-4
d_call: TRBD1
clone_size: .
cdr3_nt: TGTGCCAGCAGCTTGGCCAGGAAGGGGGCGGATGGCTACACCTTC
cdr3_aa: CASSLARKGADGYTF

j_call: TRBJ2-5
v_call: TRBV10-3
d_call: .
clone_size: once
cdr3_nt: TGTGCCGTCGGGGAGACCCAGTACTTC
cdr3_aa: CAVGETQYF

j_call: TRBJ2-2
v_call: TRBV27
d_call: .
clone_size: many
cdr3_nt: TGTGCCAGCAGTTTATATAGCGGAGACACCGGGGAGCTGTTTTTT
cdr3_aa: CASSLYSGDTGELFF

j_call: TRBJ1-1
v_call: TRBV7-2
d_call: .
clone_size: many
cdr3_nt: TGTGCCAGCAGCTTAGGGGACACCGGTGGGGTTGGAGCTTTCTTT
cdr3_aa: CASSLGDTGGVGAFF

j_call: TRBJ1-5
v_call: TRBV5-4
d_call: .
clone_size: many
cdr3_nt: TGTGCCAGCAGCGTAGGGGGGGGAGGCAATCAGCCCCAGCATTTT
cdr3_aa: CASSVGGGGNQPQHF

j_call: TRBJ2-1
v_call: TRBV5-5
d_call: .
clone_size: many
cdr3_nt: TGTGCCAGCAGCTTAGGACAGTACAATGAGCAGTTCTTC
cdr3_aa: CASSLGQYNEQFF

j_call: TRBJ1-1
v_call: TRBV12-3/TRBV12-4
d_call: .
clone_size: .
cdr3_nt: TGTGCCAGCAGTTTATACGGAGCGGTGAACACTGAAGCTTTCTTT
cdr3_aa: CASSLYGAVNTEAFF

j_call: TRBJ2-5
v_call: TRBV12-3/TRBV12-4
d_call: TRBD1
clone_size: many
cdr3_nt: TGTGCCAGCAGCCAGACAGGGTTGGGGGAGACCCAGTACTTC
cdr3_aa: CASSQTGLGETQYF